Given below is one T cell receptor (beta chain) in context. Profiled with immunoSEQ multiplex PCR; TCRdb holds only in-frame clones, not every one. The sample yields some 340,000 clones, around nine tenths seen once. This sample is part of a study of blood T cell repertoires in COVID-19. Ages ranged from roughly 18 to 100 years, with residence in fewer than 25 US areas. Exposed participants encountered a COVID-19 case during the 2 weeks preceding study entry. The sequencing sample was made of PBMCs or T cells enriched from blood (not recorded which). The receptor was derived from a woman aged 25-40 years who had been exposed to COVID-19.

The CDR3 loop is CATKTTANTEAFF. As DNA, the CDR3 is TGCGCCACCAAAACGACAGCGAACACTGAAGCTTTCTTT. V usage is TRBV5-1 and J usage is TRBJ1-1; TRBD1 might be the D (5 bases). With 9 bases removed from V and 1 base from J, the gap between germline ends came to 13 bases. From germline, CDR1 is SGHRS and CDR2 YFSETQ. The CDR3 runs 13 residues.